Presented here are 20 T cell receptor beta chains from one specimen sequenced in a study of blood T cell repertoires in COVID-19. The assay was immunoSEQ multiplex PCR, and TCRdb's table has in-frame clones only and misses some. Seen here are tens of thousands of clones, 84% observed once, and the top ten hold 36%. Sequencing input: peripheral blood. These receptors were obtained from a man in his 70s with acute or convalescent COVID-19.

The chain recombines TRBV11-2 with TRBJ2-3; TRBD2 matches at 7 bases. V trimming: 1 base; J trimming: 6 bases; junction bases outside the gene matches: 13. The CDR3 loop spans 17 amino acids. CDR1 and CDR2 (germline): SGHAT, FQNNGV. CDR3 sequence reads: CASSLGLGGSQQDTQYF. Here the CDR3 DNA reads TGTGCCAGCAGCTTAGGTCTGGGCGGGAGTCAGCAGGATACGCAGTATTTT.

For this clone: Relative to the germline gene, one junction end is altered; a read error may explain this. The chain joins TRBV18 to TRBJ2-1; D gene uncertain. This CDR3 region has 15 residues. Germline V lookup: CDR1 KGHSH, CDR2 LQKENI. The CDR3 region has the DNA TGTGCCAGCTCACCCGCAAGTTTCGGCTACAGTGAGCAGTTCTTC. Its translation is CASSPASFGYSEQFF.

V usage is TRBV5-4 and J usage is TRBJ1-2, with 10 bases lining up with TRBD1. The CDR3 spans 15 residues. The germline gives CDR1 SGHNT, CDR2 YYREEE (reference sequence). The J segment lost 9 bases and the V segment lost 3 bases, leaving 11 bases of the junction unmatched. The CDR3 is CASSSGQGWGSRYTF. The CDR3 DNA sequence: TGTGCCAGCAGCTCGGGACAGGGGTGGGGGTCTCGCTACACCTTC.

This clone occurred a few times. The V gene is TRBV7-9, the J gene TRBJ1-1, with 8 bases that match TRBD1. The CDR3 covers 12 residues. Per germline, CDR1 SEHNR and CDR2 FQNEAQ (reference sequence). V gave up 1 base and J gave up 10 bases; unmatched junction bases: 2. CDR3: CASSLVTGGAFF. The CDR3 nucleotides read TGTGCCAGCAGCTTAGTTACAGGGGGAGCTTTCTTT.

The CDR3 here is CSAAGTLYEQYF. In DNA, the CDR3 is TGCAGCGCCGCCGGGACACTTTATGAGCAGTACTTC. The chain recombines TRBV29-1 with TRBJ2-7, with D tentatively TRBD1 (6 bases). This CDR3 is built from 12 residues. V gave up 7 bases and J gave up 7 bases, with 17 bases separating them. Germline lookup yields CDR1 SQVTM and CDR2 ANQGSEA.

V usage is TRBV19 and J usage is TRBJ2-4, with D perhaps TRBD2 (5 bases). Trimming took 4 bases from V and 8 from J, leaving 12 bases between them. The CDR3 has 13 residues. In germline, CDR1 is LNHDA, CDR2 SQIVND (reference sequence). The DNA of the CDR3 is TGTGCCAGTAGTAAAACGGGATCGGACATTCAGTACTTC. It codes for CASSKTGSDIQYF.

This chain links TRBV7-3 with TRBJ2-1, with D possibly being TRBD2 (5 bases). The germline V and J ends were trimmed by 5 bases and 10 bases, with 18 bases remaining between them. Germline CDR1 reads SGHTA; CDR2 reads FQGTGA. This CDR3 region has 14 residues. This chain's CDR3 is CASSISAGSQEQFF. DNA of the CDR3: TGTGCCAGCAGCATCTCGGCGGGCAGCCAAGAGCAGTTCTTC.

The V call is TRBV30, the J call TRBJ1-1, with 7 bases matching TRBD1. Per the germline V gene, CDR1 is GTSNPN and CDR2 is SVGIG (reference sequence). The CDR3 covers 14 residues. J gave up 5 bases and V 0 bases, and 6 bases lay outside the gene matches. This CDR3 is CAWSVKGALTEAFF. The CDR3 coding sequence is TGTGCCTGGAGTGTAAAGGGGGCGTTGACTGAAGCTTTCTTT.

The V call is TRBV5-1, the J call TRBJ1-5, with a possible D match to TRBD1 (6 bases). The V gene lost 0 bases and the J gene lost 6 bases, with 13 bases spanning the gap. The CDR3 consists of 15 residues. The germline V gene encodes CDR1 SGHRS and CDR2 YFSETQ. The CDR3 is CASSLVGGGGQPQHF. DNA for the CDR3: TGCGCCAGCAGCTTGGTGGGCGGGGGCGGTCAGCCCCAGCATTTT.

The genes are TRBV4-3 and TRBJ1-2; D is unresolved. The CDR3 totals 17 residues. V lost 1 base and J 0 bases, leaving 15 bases between the germline ends. Germline V gene data show CDR1 as LGHNA and CDR2 as YSLEER. In DNA, the CDR3 is TGCGCCAGCAGCCAAGCGGTCCAAGCCGGAGCTAACTATGGCTACACCTTC. This encodes CASSQAVQAGANYGYTF.

This chain connects TRBV13 to TRBJ2-1; 9 bases are a match to TRBD2. In germline, CDR1 is PRHDT, CDR2 FYEKMQ (reference sequence). With 0 bases clipped from V and 4 bases from J, the junction kept 1 base outside the gene matches. CDR3 size: 15 residues. The CDR3 reads CASSLGLAGYNEQFF. The CDR3 nucleotides are TGTGCCAGCAGCTTAGGGCTAGCGGGGTACAATGAGCAGTTCTTC.

The rearrangement joins TRBV29-1 to TRBJ2-2; 10 bases are shared with TRBD2. Trimming cost V 6 bases and J 1 base; bases outside gene matches: 2. CDR1 is SQVTM and CDR2 is ANQGSEA in the germline V gene. The CDR3 is 14 amino acids. The CDR3 reads CSVIAGGNTGELFF. The CDR3 DNA sequence: TGCAGCGTAATAGCGGGAGGGAACACCGGGGAGCTGTTTTTT.

The chain's CDR3 is CASSADRSTGELFF. Written as DNA, the CDR3 is TGTGCCAGCAGTGCCGACAGGTCTACCGGGGAGCTGTTTTTT. The rearrangement joins TRBV25-1 to TRBJ2-2; possible D gene TRBD1, 6 bases. CDR1 MGHDK and CDR2 SYGVNS come from the germline V gene. This CDR3 spans 14 amino acids. Trimming removed 4 bases from V and 5 bases from J, with 11 bases in between.

This chain connects TRBV7-9 to TRBJ1-5; perhaps TRBD1 as D (5 bases). This CDR3 spans 15 amino acids. V lost 3 bases to trimming and J lost 6 bases, with 15 bases between them. Per the germline V gene, CDR1 is SEHNR and CDR2 is FQNEAQ (reference sequence). The CDR3 coding sequence is TGTGCCAGCAGCTTGGGGGGGGACTTTCCTCAGCCCCAGCATTTT. Its protein is CASSLGGDFPQPQHF. The full variable domain, its missing parts supplied by reference TRBV7-9 and TRBJ1-5, is DTGVSQNPRHKITKRGQNVTFRCDPISEHNRLYWYRQTLGQGPEFLTYFQNEAQLEKSRLLSDRFSAERPKGSFSTLEIQRTEQGDSAMYLCASSLGGDFPQPQHFGDGTRLSIL.

This rearrangement joins TRBV11-3 to TRBJ2-1; 9 positions agree with TRBD2. The length of the CDR3 is 16 residues. The J segment lost 1 base and the V segment lost 1 base, leaving 2 bases of the junction unmatched. Germline-derived CDR1 and CDR2 are SGHNT and YENEEA. The CDR3 is CASSLGGLASYNEQFF. The CDR3 nucleotides are TGTGCCAGCAGCTTAGGGGGACTAGCTTCCTACAATGAGCAGTTCTTC.

V gene TRBV5-8 combines with J gene TRBJ2-3; possibly TRBD2 for D (5 bases). In germline, CDR1 is SGHTS, CDR2 YDEGEE. With 7 bases removed from V and 2 bases from J, the gap between germline ends came to 11 bases. CDR3 size: 13 residues. CDR3 sequence (DNA): TGTGCCAGCCGCCACGGGAACACAGATACGCAGTATTTT. Translated: CASRHGNTDTQYF. Based on the CDR3 plus reference TRBV5-8 and TRBJ2-3, the full variable domain is EAGVTQSPTHLIKTRGQQATLRCSPISGHTSVYWYQQALGLGLQFLLWYDEGEERNRGNFPPRFSGRQFPNYSSELNVNALELEDSALYLCASRHGNTDTQYFGPGTRLTVL.

J is TRBJ1-2 and V is TRBV3-1 (or the pseudogene TRBV3-2); D uncertain. V was cut by 0 bases and J by 5 bases, with 16 bases left in between. This CDR3 is 16 amino acids long. CDR1 is LGHDT, CDR2 YNNKEL, per germline (reference sequence). The CDR3 spells CASSQDGTAAWYGYTF. CDR3 sequence (DNA): TGTGCCAGCAGCCAAGATGGTACAGCTGCTTGGTATGGCTACACCTTC.

V gene TRBV5-8 combines with J gene TRBJ1-4, with 9 bases aligning to TRBD1. The CDR3 totals 17 residues. CDR1 is SGHTS and CDR2 is YDEGEE in the germline V gene. V lost 4 bases and J lost 7; bases outside the gene matches: 14. The chain's CDR3 is CASSRRGGTGISEKLFF. In DNA form, the CDR3 reads TGTGCCAGCAGCCGGAGAGGGGGGACAGGGATCAGTGAAAAACTGTTTTTT.

This rearrangement joins TRBV27 to TRBJ1-1; D may be TRBD1 (6 bases). Germline assignment: CDR1 MNHEY and CDR2 SMNVEV (reference sequence). The V gene lost 7 bases and the J gene lost 0 bases, with 15 bases spanning the gap. CDR3 length equals 15 residues. CDR3 amino acids: CASTPTGQMNTEAFF. DNA of the CDR3: TGTGCCAGCACTCCAACAGGACAGATGAACACTGAAGCTTTCTTT.

V and J are TRBV19 and TRBJ2-5, with 9 positions matching TRBD1. Germline V gene data show CDR1 as LNHDA and CDR2 as SQIVND (reference sequence). CDR3 length equals 15 residues. With V trimmed by 3 bases and J by 1 base, 3 bases remained unmatched. In nucleotides, the CDR3 is TGTGCCAGTAGTATGGGACAGGGTACCCAAGAGACCCAGTACTTC. Amino acids: CASSMGQGTQETQYF. Using reference TRBV19 and TRBJ2-5 for the parts outside the CDR3, the full variable domain is DGGITQSPKYLFRKEGQNVTLSCEQNLNHDAMYWYRQDPGQGLRLIYYSQIVNDFQKGDIAEGYSVSREKKESFPLTVTSAQKNPTAFYLCASSMGQGTQETQYFGPGTRLLVL.